Included here is one T cell receptor beta chain sequence, with context. Its specificity is not known. The data belong to a study of T-cell reconstitution after alpha-beta-depleted transplantation in children. V was clipped by 1 base and J by 0 bases, with 23 bases between them. This CDR3 contains 19 residues. Germline-derived CDR1 and CDR2 are SQVTM and ANQGSEA. As it was prepared, the TCRbeta library received unique molecular identifiers. TCRdb recomputed calls from the PCR reads with MiXCR, one row per CDR3 protein. Of 700,000 to 950,000 distinct CDR3 sequences listed, around 15% are singletons. Study results and limitations: The authors attributed T-cell counts and diversity one year after transplant mostly to newly produced T cells.

This rearrangement joins TRBV29-1 to TRBJ2-3; weak D call: TRBD2 (5 bases). The source is a male patient younger than 18 who had a stem cell transplant for acute lymphoblastic leukemia, so the T cells may come from the graft donor. The sample was PBMCs, mostly from graft donor cells, taken 360 days after TCRalphabeta/CD19-depleted stem cell transplant. The DNA of the CDR3 is TGCAGCGTTGAAGCGCGAAGTGAACTAGTGGTCTATAGCACAGATACGCAGTATTTT. As protein: CSVEARSELVVYSTDTQYF.